Listed below are T cell receptor beta chains from one sample, sequenced in a study of graft-versus-host responses after intestinal transplantation. These receptors lack a known antigen. Using immunoSEQ multiplex PCR, the repertoire was profiled, and TCRdb retains in-frame clones only, with some absent. The sample has 81,000 or so clones, approximately 92% seen once; the top ten hold around 1.1%. Sequenced material: unstimulated CD8+ T cells sorted from spleen or lymph node cells, taken before transplant. The receptors were sampled from a human donor who was the organ donor for an intestinal transplant. Both conserved end residues are part of each CDR3. The D gene is left open where the match is weak. Clone size, where shown, is once, few, many, or a class for clones that have expanded.

d_call: -
v_call: TRBV6-5
clone_size: -
j_call: TRBJ1-5
cdr3_aa: CASSYNGGNQPQHF
cdr3_nt: TGTGCCAGCAGTTACAACGGGGGCAATCAGCCCCAGCATTTT

d_call: TRBD2
v_call: TRBV5-1
clone_size: -
j_call: TRBJ2-3
cdr3_aa: CASSLASGGITDTQYF
cdr3_nt: TGCGCCAGCAGCTTGGCGAGCGGGGGAATCACAGATACGCAGTATTTT

d_call: -
v_call: TRBV13
clone_size: -
j_call: TRBJ1-2
cdr3_aa: CASSPPIWNYGYTF
cdr3_nt: TGTGCCAGTTCTCCGCCTATCTGGAACTATGGCTACACCTTC

d_call: TRBD2
v_call: TRBV5-8
clone_size: -
j_call: TRBJ2-3
cdr3_aa: CASSHPRYFGRFTDTQYF
cdr3_nt: TGTGCCAGCAGCCATCCCCGCTATTTCGGGAGGTTCACAGATACGCAGTATTTT

d_call: -
v_call: TRBV16
clone_size: once
j_call: TRBJ1-2
cdr3_aa: CASSQVFGGISYGYTF
cdr3_nt: TGTGCCAGCAGCCAAGTCTTCGGCGGGATTTCCTATGGCTACACCTTC

d_call: -
v_call: TRBV5-8
clone_size: -
j_call: TRBJ1-3
cdr3_aa: CASSFGRGPGGNTIYF
cdr3_nt: TGTGCCAGCAGCTTCGGCAGGGGTCCAGGGGGAAACACCATATATTTT

d_call: -
v_call: TRBV6-1
clone_size: -
j_call: TRBJ1-1
cdr3_aa: CASNYLGQMNTEAFF
cdr3_nt: TGTGCCAGCAATTATCTGGGACAAATGAACACTGAAGCTTTCTTT

d_call: TRBD1
v_call: TRBV27
clone_size: -
j_call: TRBJ2-4
cdr3_aa: CASSLRQGAAKNIQYF
cdr3_nt: TGTGCCAGCAGTTTAAGACAGGGGGCGGCCAAAAACATTCAGTACTTC

d_call: TRBD1
v_call: TRBV4-3
clone_size: few
j_call: TRBJ1-3
cdr3_aa: CASTQGAGPGNTIYF
cdr3_nt: TGCGCCAGCACCCAGGGGGCAGGCCCCGGAAACACCATATATTTT

d_call: -
v_call: TRBV5-1
clone_size: -
j_call: TRBJ2-7
cdr3_aa: CASSPGLTYEQYF
cdr3_nt: TGCGCCAGCAGCCCGGGATTGACCTACGAGCAGTACTTC

d_call: TRBD1
v_call: TRBV19
clone_size: -
j_call: TRBJ2-1
cdr3_aa: CASSTSGTANEQFF
cdr3_nt: TGTGCCAGTAGTACCTCCGGGACAGCAAATGAGCAGTTCTTC

d_call: -
v_call: TRBV4-2
clone_size: -
j_call: TRBJ2-7
cdr3_aa: CASSQVLGGWYEQYF
cdr3_nt: TGTGCCAGCAGCCAAGTCCTAGGGGGTTGGTACGAGCAGTACTTC

d_call: TRBD2
v_call: TRBV28
clone_size: -
j_call: TRBJ2-7
cdr3_aa: CASWGLAGAYYEQYF
cdr3_nt: TGTGCCAGCTGGGGACTAGCGGGCGCCTACTACGAGCAGTACTTC

d_call: TRBD2
v_call: TRBV13
clone_size: -
j_call: TRBJ2-5
cdr3_aa: CASSLRLAGSYETQYF
cdr3_nt: TGTGCCAGCAGCCTGAGACTAGCGGGTTCCTATGAGACCCAGTACTTC

d_call: -
v_call: TRBV7-3
clone_size: -
j_call: TRBJ2-3
cdr3_aa: CASSLLQGSTDTQYF
cdr3_nt: TGTGCCAGCAGCTTACTTCAGGGGTCCACAGATACGCAGTATTTT

d_call: -
v_call: TRBV7-6
clone_size: once
j_call: TRBJ2-1
cdr3_aa: CASSLEEGPRGDEQFF
cdr3_nt: TGTGCCAGCAGCTTAGAAGAGGGGCCCAGGGGCGATGAGCAGTTCTTC

d_call: -
v_call: TRBV27
clone_size: -
j_call: TRBJ1-2
cdr3_aa: CASSLSGSYGYTF
cdr3_nt: TGTGCCAGCAGTTTATCCGGGAGCTATGGCTACACCTTC

d_call: -
v_call: TRBV30
clone_size: -
j_call: TRBJ2-2
cdr3_aa: CAWLPGGPGELFF
cdr3_nt: TGTGCCTGGCTACCCGGGGGACCCGGGGAGCTGTTTTTT

d_call: -
v_call: TRBV4-1
clone_size: -
j_call: TRBJ2-7
cdr3_aa: CASSQVRGYEQYF
cdr3_nt: TGCGCCAGCAGCCAAGTGCGGGGCTACGAGCAGTACTTC

d_call: -
v_call: TRBV4-1
clone_size: -
j_call: TRBJ2-1
cdr3_aa: CASSQEGEEYNEQFF
cdr3_nt: TGCGCCAGCAGCCAAGAGGGGGAGGAATACAATGAGCAGTTCTTC

d_call: -
v_call: TRBV2
clone_size: -
j_call: TRBJ1-2
cdr3_aa: CGGGPYGYTF
cdr3_nt: TGTGGAGGCGGGCCCTATGGCTACACCTTC

d_call: -
v_call: TRBV4-3
clone_size: -
j_call: TRBJ2-3
cdr3_aa: CASSPGEGYADTQYF
cdr3_nt: TGCGCCAGCAGCCCAGGGGAGGGTTACGCAGATACGCAGTATTTT

d_call: -
v_call: TRBV19
clone_size: -
j_call: TRBJ2-2
cdr3_aa: CASSMVSTGELFF
cdr3_nt: TGTGCCAGTAGTATGGTCAGCACCGGGGAGCTGTTTTTT

d_call: TRBD2
v_call: TRBV11-2
clone_size: -
j_call: TRBJ2-5
cdr3_aa: CASSREGRETQYF
cdr3_nt: TGTGCCAGCAGTAGGGAGGGGCGGGAGACCCAGTACTTC

d_call: -
v_call: TRBV4-2
clone_size: -
j_call: TRBJ1-2
cdr3_aa: CASSPREDYGYTF
cdr3_nt: TGTGCCAGCAGCCCTCGGGAGGACTATGGCTACACCTTC

d_call: -
v_call: TRBV6-5
clone_size: -
j_call: TRBJ1-2
cdr3_aa: CASRNSNYGYTF
cdr3_nt: TGTGCCAGCAGGAACTCTAACTATGGCTACACCTTC

d_call: TRBD1
v_call: TRBV19
clone_size: -
j_call: TRBJ1-1
cdr3_aa: CASSGQGARLEAFF
cdr3_nt: TGTGCCAGTAGTGGACAGGGGGCGAGGCTGGAAGCTTTCTTT

d_call: -
v_call: TRBV5-4
clone_size: -
j_call: TRBJ1-2
cdr3_aa: CASSLANINYGYTF
cdr3_nt: TGTGCCAGCAGCTTGGCCAACATTAACTATGGCTACACCTTC

d_call: -
v_call: TRBV4-1
clone_size: -
j_call: TRBJ1-3
cdr3_aa: CASSQGIASSGNTIYF
cdr3_nt: TGCGCCAGCAGCCAAGGTATTGCCAGCTCTGGAAACACCATATATTTT

d_call: -
v_call: TRBV5-6
clone_size: -
j_call: TRBJ2-7
cdr3_aa: CASSFRLEQYF
cdr3_nt: TGTGCCAGCAGCTTCAGGCTTGAGCAGTACTTC

d_call: TRBD2
v_call: TRBV10-1
clone_size: -
j_call: TRBJ2-7
cdr3_aa: CASSLTSGSFYEQYF
cdr3_nt: TGCGCCAGCAGTCTAACTAGCGGGAGCTTTTACGAGCAGTACTTC

d_call: -
v_call: TRBV30
clone_size: -
j_call: TRBJ1-1
cdr3_aa: CAWSVRGTKAFF
cdr3_nt: TGTGCCTGGAGTGTTAGGGGGACTAAGGCTTTCTTT

d_call: TRBD1
v_call: TRBV7-8
clone_size: -
j_call: TRBJ1-5
cdr3_aa: CASSLTGTVVNQPQHF
cdr3_nt: TGTGCCAGCAGCTTAACCGGGACAGTTGTAAATCAGCCCCAGCATTTT

d_call: -
v_call: TRBV4-1
clone_size: -
j_call: TRBJ2-7
cdr3_aa: CASSQGIPPSYEQYF
cdr3_nt: TGCGCCAGCAGCCAAGGTATCCCCCCCTCCTACGAGCAGTACTTC

d_call: -
v_call: TRBV28
clone_size: once
j_call: TRBJ1-1
cdr3_aa: CASSEQGAPNLNTEAFF
cdr3_nt: TGTGCCAGCAGCGAACAAGGGGCCCCAAACCTAAACACTGAAGCTTTCTTT

d_call: TRBD2
v_call: TRBV5-4
clone_size: -
j_call: TRBJ2-1
cdr3_aa: CASSGGGSTSGRSYNEQFF
cdr3_nt: TGTGCCAGCAGCGGTGGCGGTTCGACTAGCGGCCGCTCCTACAATGAGCAGTTCTTC

d_call: TRBD2
v_call: TRBV6-5
clone_size: few
j_call: TRBJ2-7
cdr3_aa: CASSWTSATYEQYF
cdr3_nt: TGTGCCAGCAGTTGGACTAGCGCCACCTACGAGCAGTACTTC

d_call: -
v_call: TRBV18
clone_size: -
j_call: TRBJ2-7
cdr3_aa: CASSPRLEATDEQYF
cdr3_nt: TGTGCCAGCTCACCCCGGCTCGAGGCAACTGACGAGCAGTACTTC

d_call: -
v_call: TRBV5-1
clone_size: -
j_call: TRBJ2-7
cdr3_aa: CASSLTGTTYYEQYF
cdr3_nt: TGCGCCAGCAGCTTGACCGGGACAACCTACTACGAGCAGTACTTC

d_call: -
v_call: TRBV27
clone_size: -
j_call: TRBJ2-7
cdr3_aa: CASSWAGSSYEQYF
cdr3_nt: TGTGCCAGCAGTTGGGCGGGAAGCTCCTACGAGCAGTACTTC

d_call: -
v_call: TRBV9
clone_size: -
j_call: TRBJ1-1
cdr3_aa: CASSVDPQGWPEAFF
cdr3_nt: TGTGCCAGCAGCGTAGATCCCCAGGGGTGGCCTGAAGCTTTCTTT

d_call: TRBD2
v_call: TRBV19
clone_size: -
j_call: TRBJ2-7
cdr3_aa: CASSMGGNPYGQYF
cdr3_nt: TGTGCCAGTAGTATGGGGGGGAATCCCTACGGGCAGTACTTC

d_call: TRBD1
v_call: TRBV5-5
clone_size: -
j_call: TRBJ2-7
cdr3_aa: CASSFWTGISYEQYF
cdr3_nt: TGTGCCAGCAGCTTCTGGACAGGGATCTCCTACGAGCAGTACTTC

d_call: -
v_call: TRBV27
clone_size: once
j_call: TRBJ2-7
cdr3_aa: CASSPGLVSYEQYF
cdr3_nt: TGTGCCAGCAGTCCGGGACTGGTCTCCTACGAGCAGTACTTC

d_call: TRBD1
v_call: TRBV27
clone_size: -
j_call: TRBJ2-3
cdr3_aa: CASSISGGTDTQYF
cdr3_nt: TGTGCCAGCAGTATATCAGGGGGAACAGATACGCAGTATTTT

d_call: -
v_call: TRBV28
clone_size: -
j_call: TRBJ2-7
cdr3_aa: CASSLSYRVREDYEQYF
cdr3_nt: TGTGCCAGCAGTTTAAGTTACAGGGTTCGGGAGGACTACGAGCAGTACTTC

d_call: TRBD2
v_call: TRBV10-3
clone_size: -
j_call: TRBJ2-5
cdr3_aa: CAISIAGAQETQYF
cdr3_nt: TGTGCCATCAGTATAGCGGGGGCCCAAGAGACCCAGTACTTC

d_call: TRBD2
v_call: TRBV28
clone_size: -
j_call: TRBJ2-3
cdr3_aa: CASSFTSEDTQYF
cdr3_nt: TGTGCCAGCAGTTTCACTAGCGAGGATACGCAGTATTTT

d_call: TRBD2
v_call: TRBV10-3
clone_size: -
j_call: TRBJ2-7
cdr3_aa: CAISEPAGGGRVYF
cdr3_nt: TGTGCCATCAGTGAGCCTGCGGGGGGGGGTCGAGTCTACTTC